The 20 T cell receptor beta chains below all came from one sample that was sequenced in a study of T-cell reconstitution after alpha-beta-depleted transplantation in children. The library targeted TCRbeta and was prepared with unique molecular identifiers. TCRdb called the PCR reads again in MiXCR, with one record for every CDR3 protein. The table lists 700,000 or so distinct CDR3 sequences, approximately 14% of them singletons, with around 0.8% in the top ten. The sequences come from PBMCs, collected before TCRalphabeta/CD19-depleted stem cell transplant. Source of these receptors: a girl between 2 and 10 years old with congenital amegakaryocytic thrombocytopenia, due to receive a stem cell transplant.

This clonotype was seen ten or more times. The chain has TRBV29-1 and TRBJ2-1, with D possibly TRBD1 on 6 matching bases. The CDR3 covers 13 residues. Trimming pared 6 bases from V and 1 base from J, leaving 10 bases between. From germline, CDR1 is SQVTM and CDR2 ANQGSEA. CDR3 DNA: TGCAGCGTGGGGGCTGGGTCCTACAATGAGCAGTTCTTC. Amino acid sequence: CSVGAGSYNEQFF.

This clonotype was observed a handful of times. The rearrangement uses TRBV29-1 and TRBJ2-7; 7 bases fit TRBD1. CDR1 SQVTM and CDR2 ANQGSEA come from the germline V gene. CDR3 size: 14 residues. Germline trimming cut 4 bases from V and 3 bases from J; bases unmatched to any gene: 9. The CDR3 coding sequence is TGCAGCGTTGTGCCAGAAGCAGGGGGCTACGAGCAGTACTTC. Translated, it gives CSVVPEAGGYEQYF.

This clonotype was seen many times. The rearrangement uses TRBV12-3 or TRBV12-4 and TRBJ2-1; D is possibly TRBD1 (6 bases). V was clipped by 6 bases and J by 1 base, with 10 bases between them. This CDR3 has 14 amino acids. In DNA form, the CDR3 reads TGTGCCAGCAGCATGCAGGGGTCCTACAATGAGCAGTTCTTC. Amino acids: CASSMQGSYNEQFF.

This clonotype has more than one count but fewer than ten. V and J are TRBV29-1 and TRBJ1-2; weak D call: TRBD1 (5 bases). The CDR3 consists of 14 residues. The V end was cut by 5 bases, the J end by 3 bases, with 16 bases between. The germline CDR1 and CDR2 sequences are SQVTM and ANQGSEA. The CDR3 sequence: CSVPRDEGDYGYTF. CDR3 sequence (DNA): TGCAGCGTTCCCCGTGATGAAGGGGACTATGGCTACACCTTC. Complete variable domain (other parts from reference TRBV29-1 and TRBJ1-2): SAVISQKPSRDICQRGTSLTIQCQVDSQVTMMFWYRQQPGQSLTLIATANQGSEATYESGFVIDKFPISRPNLTFSTLTVSNMSPEDSSIYLCSVPRDEGDYGYTFGSGTRLTVV.

This clonotype was detected a few times. The V gene is TRBV18, the J gene TRBJ1-4; 7 bases map to TRBD1. Losses at the gene ends were 5 bases for V and 6 bases for J; bases not matched to a gene: 6. Germline CDR1 and CDR2: KGHSH and LQKENI. CDR3 size: 14 residues. The CDR3 reads CASSKLDRDEKLFF. CDR3 nucleotides: TGTGCCAGCTCAAAACTTGACAGGGATGAAAAACTGTTTTTT.

This clonotype appeared many times. The chain employs TRBV29-1 and TRBJ2-1; D ambiguous. Trimming left V 1 base short and J 5 bases short, with 6 bases between. Per the germline V gene, CDR1 is SQVTM and CDR2 is ANQGSEA. CDR3 length: 12 residues. CDR3 sequence: CSVEVFDNEQFF. The CDR3 nucleotides are TGCAGCGTTGAAGTCTTCGACAATGAGCAGTTCTTC.

This clonotype has at least ten counts. The junction departs from the called germline gene at one end, perhaps through a read error. The chain has TRBV5-1 and TRBJ2-7; the D gene is possibly TRBD1 (6 bases). The CDR3 spans 14 residues. Germline assignment: CDR1 SGHRS and CDR2 YFSETQ. The CDR3 DNA is TGCGCCAGCAGCTTGGTTAGCGAGGGGGACGACCAGTACTTC. It translates to CASSLVSEGDDQYF.

This clonotype came up many times. The chain has TRBV10-3 and TRBJ2-7; D is unclear. The CDR3 covers 12 residues. The germline V and J ends were trimmed by 8 bases and 3 bases, with 11 bases remaining between them. CDR1 is ENHRY and CDR2 is SYGVKD in the germline V gene. The CDR3 DNA reads TGTGCCATCTCCTCGAGAAACTACGAGCAGTACTTC. Protein sequence: CAISSRNYEQYF.

This clonotype was seen ten or more times. This chain uses TRBV4-2 with TRBJ1-6, with D unresolved. The germline gives CDR1 LGHNA, CDR2 YNFKEQ. V was pared by 0 bases and J by 8 bases, with 14 bases between. The CDR3 contains 16 residues. The DNA of the CDR3 is TGTGCCAGCAGCCAAGAAAGGGATCCCTTCTATTCACCCCTCCACTTT. Its translation is CASSQERDPFYSPLHF.

The chain carries TRBV7-9 and TRBJ1-5, with 8 bases fitting TRBD1. The CDR3 consists of 17 residues. Per germline, CDR1 SEHNR and CDR2 FQNEAQ (reference sequence). V shed 5 bases and J 4 bases; nucleotides not matched to a gene: 13. The CDR3 region is CASSPHQGQGLNQPQHF. The CDR3 DNA is TGTGCCAGCAGCCCCCACCAAGGACAGGGCCTTAATCAGCCCCAGCATTTT. The full variable domain, with the rest looked up from reference TRBV7-9 and TRBJ1-5, is DTGVSQNPRHKITKRGQNVTFRCDPISEHNRLYWYRQTLGQGPEFLTYFQNEAQLEKSRLLSDRFSAERPKGSFSTLEIQRTEQGDSAMYLCASSPHQGQGLNQPQHFGDGTRLSIL.

This clonotype has just a few counts. The V call is TRBV29-1, the J call TRBJ2-1, with D possibly TRBD1 on 5 matching bases. Trimming took off 3 bases at V and 9 bases at J, with 9 bases between the two ends. This CDR3 has 11 amino acids. The germline V gene has CDR1 SQVTM and CDR2 ANQGSEA. DNA for the CDR3: TGCAGCGTTGATGGGGCTATTGAGCAGTTCTTC. This encodes CSVDGAIEQFF.

In its sample, this clonotype was seen many times. The chain links TRBV14 to TRBJ1-2; D is undetermined. Germline V CDR1 and CDR2: SGHDN, FVKESK. V lost 0 bases to trimming and J lost 4 bases, with 6 bases between them. CDR3 length equals 13 residues. The CDR3 sequence: CASSQDLSYGYTF. In DNA form, the CDR3 reads TGTGCCAGCAGCCAAGATTTATCCTATGGCTACACCTTC. The full variable domain, with the rest looked up from reference TRBV14 and TRBJ1-2, is EAGVTQFPSHSVIEKGQTVTLRCDPISGHDNLYWYRRVMGKEIKFLLHFVKESKQDESGMPNNRFLAERTGGTYSTLKVQPAELEDSGVYFCASSQDLSYGYTFGSGTRLTVV.

In its sample, this clonotype was seen many times. This chain joins TRBV7-9 and TRBJ2-3; D gene ambiguous. The CDR3 runs 15 residues. Trimming left V 0 bases short and J 8 bases short, with 15 bases between. In germline, CDR1 is SEHNR, CDR2 FQNEAQ (reference sequence). CDR3 bases: TGTGCCAGCAGCTTAGCATCCGGGCCCCACGGTACGCAGTATTTT. Residues: CASSLASGPHGTQYF.

This clonotype was seen at least ten times. The chain is built from TRBV29-1 and TRBJ2-1, with 7 bases lining up with TRBD2. Trimming took 5 bases from V and 0 from J; bases not matched to a gene: 7. Germline CDR1 SQVTM, CDR2 ANQGSEA. The CDR3 has 15 residues. The CDR3 spells CSVPLRTSSYNEQFF. The CDR3 DNA reads TGCAGCGTTCCCTTACGGACTAGCTCCTACAATGAGCAGTTCTTC.

This clonotype has at least ten counts. The rearrangement uses TRBV29-1 and TRBJ2-3; D is uncertain. V lost 5 bases and J lost 4, with 13 bases in between. The length of the CDR3 is 13 residues. The V gene's germline CDR1 is SQVTM and CDR2 ANQGSEA. CDR3 in DNA: TGCAGCGTTCGTATGGGGAAGGCAGATACGCAGTATTTT. Its translation: CSVRMGKADTQYF.

This clonotype was observed many times. The J gene is TRBJ2-5, the V gene TRBV20-1, with D possibly being TRBD1 (5 bases). The V end was cut by 2 bases, the J end by 2 bases, with 12 bases between. Looked up from germline, CDR1 is DFQATT and CDR2 is SNEGSKA (reference sequence). CDR3 length: 14 residues. In DNA, the CDR3 is TGCAGTGCTAGATCGAGCAGGGCGCAAGAGACCCAGTACTTC. It encodes CSARSSRAQETQYF.

This clonotype was found a few times. V is TRBV7-9 and J is TRBJ2-4; possible D gene TRBD2, 5 bases. The germline V gene encodes CDR1 SEHNR and CDR2 FQNEAQ (reference sequence). Trimming cost V 5 bases and J 5 bases, with 13 bases left between them. This CDR3 has 14 residues. CDR3 nucleotide sequence: TGTGCCAGCAGCGCGGACTCACTGGAAAACATTCAGTACTTC. As protein: CASSADSLENIQYF. Drawing the rest from reference TRBV7-9 and TRBJ2-4, the complete variable domain is DTGVSQNPRHKITKRGQNVTFRCDPISEHNRLYWYRQTLGQGPEFLTYFQNEAQLEKSRLLSDRFSAERPKGSFSTLEIQRTEQGDSAMYLCASSADSLENIQYFGAGTRLSVL.

This clonotype was detected many times. V gene TRBV20-1 combines with J gene TRBJ2-5, with D possibly matching TRBD1 (5 bases). Germline CDR1 is DFQATT and CDR2 is SNEGSKA (reference sequence). CDR3 size: 12 residues. The germline V and J ends were trimmed by 6 bases and 1 base, with 9 bases remaining between them. Written as DNA, the CDR3 is TGCAGTGCCCCCGACAGCCAAGAGACCCAGTACTTC. Its protein product is CSAPDSQETQYF.

This clonotype was detected ten times or more. This sequence joins TRBV6-5 and TRBJ1-4; D remains unclear. V was pared by 1 base and J by 10 bases, with 4 bases between. The CDR3 length is 11 residues. Germline assignment: CDR1 MNHEY and CDR2 SVGAGI. Here the CDR3 reads CASSYLGKLFF. The DNA for the CDR3 is TGTGCCAGCAGTTACTTAGGAAAACTGTTTTTT.

The chain recombines TRBV7-9 with TRBJ1-4; D gene ambiguous. The germline V gene has CDR1 SEHNR and CDR2 FQNEAQ (reference sequence). CDR3 size: 15 residues. Between the trimmed V and J ends, which lost 5 bases and 4 bases, there was a span of 14 bases. CDR3 sequence (DNA): TGTGCCAGCAGCACCTCGGGCTTGTATAATGAAAAACTGTTTTTT. Translated: CASSTSGLYNEKLFF.